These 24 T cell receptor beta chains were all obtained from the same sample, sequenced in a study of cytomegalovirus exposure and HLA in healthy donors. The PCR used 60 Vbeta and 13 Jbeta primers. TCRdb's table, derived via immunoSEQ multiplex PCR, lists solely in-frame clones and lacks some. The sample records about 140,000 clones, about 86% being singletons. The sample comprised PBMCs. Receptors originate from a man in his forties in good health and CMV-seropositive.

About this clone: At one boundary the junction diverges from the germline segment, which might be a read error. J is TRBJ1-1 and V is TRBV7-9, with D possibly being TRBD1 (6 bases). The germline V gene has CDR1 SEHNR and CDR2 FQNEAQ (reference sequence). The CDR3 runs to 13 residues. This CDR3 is CSSSLTGSTEAFF. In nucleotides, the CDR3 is TGTTCCAGCAGCTTAACAGGGAGCACTGAAGCTTTCTTT.

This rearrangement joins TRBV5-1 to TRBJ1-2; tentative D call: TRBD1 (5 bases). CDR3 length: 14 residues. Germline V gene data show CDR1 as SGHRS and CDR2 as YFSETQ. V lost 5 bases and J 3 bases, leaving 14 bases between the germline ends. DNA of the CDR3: TGCGCCAGCAGTTTAAAAGACAGAGACTATGGCTACACCTTC. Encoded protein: CASSLKDRDYGYTF.

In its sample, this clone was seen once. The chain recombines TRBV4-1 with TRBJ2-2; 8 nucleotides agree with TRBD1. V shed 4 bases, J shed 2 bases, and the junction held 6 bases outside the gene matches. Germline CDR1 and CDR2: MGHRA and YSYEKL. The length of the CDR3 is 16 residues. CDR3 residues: CASSLGQGFNTGELFF. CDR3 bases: TGCGCCAGCAGCCTTGGACAGGGCTTTAACACCGGGGAGCTGTTTTTT.

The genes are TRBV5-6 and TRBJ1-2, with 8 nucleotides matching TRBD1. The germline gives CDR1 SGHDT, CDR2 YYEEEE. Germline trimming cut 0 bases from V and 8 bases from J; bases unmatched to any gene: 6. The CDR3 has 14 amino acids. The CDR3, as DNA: TGTGCCAGCAGCTTGGTGTCAGGGGGCGGGGGCTACACCTTC. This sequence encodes CASSLVSGGGGYTF.

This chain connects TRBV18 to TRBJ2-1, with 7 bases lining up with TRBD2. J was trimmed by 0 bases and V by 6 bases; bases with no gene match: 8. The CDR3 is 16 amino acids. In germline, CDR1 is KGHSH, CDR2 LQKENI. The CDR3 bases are TGTGCCAGCTCGCGTTCTAGCGGAAGCTCCTACAATGAGCAGTTCTTC. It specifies CASSRSSGSSYNEQFF.

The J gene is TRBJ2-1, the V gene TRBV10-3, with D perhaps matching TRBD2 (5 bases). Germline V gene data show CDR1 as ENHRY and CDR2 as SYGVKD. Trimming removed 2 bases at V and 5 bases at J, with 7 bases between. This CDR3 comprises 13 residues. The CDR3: CAISERGDNEQFF. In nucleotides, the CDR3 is TGTGCCATCAGTGAGCGGGGAGACAATGAGCAGTTCTTC.

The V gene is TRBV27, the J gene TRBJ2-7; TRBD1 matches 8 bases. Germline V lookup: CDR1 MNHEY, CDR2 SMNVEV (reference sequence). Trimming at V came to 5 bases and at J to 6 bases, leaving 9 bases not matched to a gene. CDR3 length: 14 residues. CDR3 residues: CASSPRTGRREQYF. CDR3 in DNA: TGTGCCAGCAGTCCCCGGACAGGGAGACGCGAGCAGTACTTC.

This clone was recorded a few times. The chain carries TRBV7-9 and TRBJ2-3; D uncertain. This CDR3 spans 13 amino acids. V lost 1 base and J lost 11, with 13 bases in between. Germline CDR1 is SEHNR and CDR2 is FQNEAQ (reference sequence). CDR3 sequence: CASSLEGGERQYF. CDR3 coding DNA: TGTGCCAGCAGCTTAGAAGGCGGCGAAAGGCAGTATTTT.

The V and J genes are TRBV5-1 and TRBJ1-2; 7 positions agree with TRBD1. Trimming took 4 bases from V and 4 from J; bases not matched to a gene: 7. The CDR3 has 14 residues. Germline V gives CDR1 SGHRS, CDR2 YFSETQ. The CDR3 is CASSRAPGGYGYTF. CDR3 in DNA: TGCGCCAGCAGCCGGGCGCCAGGGGGCTATGGCTACACCTTC.

The CDR3 loop reads CASSQELASYNEQFF. CDR3 DNA: TGTGCCAGCAGCCAAGAGCTAGCTTCCTACAATGAGCAGTTCTTC. The genes are TRBV4-2 and TRBJ2-1; D is possibly TRBD2 (5 bases). This CDR3 spans 15 amino acids. Trimming removed 0 bases at V and 1 base at J, with 7 bases between. Germline V CDR1 and CDR2: LGHNA, YNFKEQ.

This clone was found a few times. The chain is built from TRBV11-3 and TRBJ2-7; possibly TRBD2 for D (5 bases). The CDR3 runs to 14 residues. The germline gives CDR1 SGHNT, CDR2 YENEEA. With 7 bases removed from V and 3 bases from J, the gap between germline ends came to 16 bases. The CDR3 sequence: CASTPERGIYEQYF. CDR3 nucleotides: TGTGCCAGCACTCCCGAAAGAGGGATCTACGAGCAGTACTTC.

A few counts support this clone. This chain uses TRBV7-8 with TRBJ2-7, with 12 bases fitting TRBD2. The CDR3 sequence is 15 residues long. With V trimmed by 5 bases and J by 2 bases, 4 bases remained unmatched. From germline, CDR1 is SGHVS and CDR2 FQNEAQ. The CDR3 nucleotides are TGTGCCAGCAGCCAAAGGACTAGCGGGACCTACGAGCAGTACTTC. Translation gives CASSQRTSGTYEQYF. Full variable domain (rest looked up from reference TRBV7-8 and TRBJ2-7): GAGVSQSPRYKVAKRGQDVALRCDPISGHVSLFWYQQALGQGPEFLTYFQNEAQLDKSGLPSDRFFAERPEGSVSTLKIQRTQQEDSAVYLCASSQRTSGTYEQYFGPGTRLTVT.

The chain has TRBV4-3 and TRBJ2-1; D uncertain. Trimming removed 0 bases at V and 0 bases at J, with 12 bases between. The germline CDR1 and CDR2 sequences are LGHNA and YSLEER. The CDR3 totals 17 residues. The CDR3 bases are TGCGCCAGCAGCCAAGATCCGATCGGTTTCTCCTACAATGAGCAGTTCTTC. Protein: CASSQDPIGFSYNEQFF.

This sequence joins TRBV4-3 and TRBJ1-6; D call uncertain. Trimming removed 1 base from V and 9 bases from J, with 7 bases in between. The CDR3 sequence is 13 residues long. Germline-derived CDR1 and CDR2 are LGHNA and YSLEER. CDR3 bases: TGCGCCAGCAGCCAAGCCCAGATTTCACCCCTCCACTTT. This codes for CASSQAQISPLHF.

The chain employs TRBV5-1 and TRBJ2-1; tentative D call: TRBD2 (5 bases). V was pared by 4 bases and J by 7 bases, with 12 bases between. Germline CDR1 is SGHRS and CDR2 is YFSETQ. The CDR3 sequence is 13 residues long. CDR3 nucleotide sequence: TGCGCCAGCAGCCTCCTACAGCGGAATGAGCAGTTCTTC. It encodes CASSLLQRNEQFF.

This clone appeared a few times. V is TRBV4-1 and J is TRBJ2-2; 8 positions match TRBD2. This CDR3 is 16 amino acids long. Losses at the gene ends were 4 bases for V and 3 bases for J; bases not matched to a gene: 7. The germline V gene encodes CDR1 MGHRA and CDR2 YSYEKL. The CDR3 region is CASSRPRAGDTGELFF. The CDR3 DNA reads TGCGCCAGCAGCCGCCCCAGAGCGGGGGACACCGGGGAGCTGTTTTTT.

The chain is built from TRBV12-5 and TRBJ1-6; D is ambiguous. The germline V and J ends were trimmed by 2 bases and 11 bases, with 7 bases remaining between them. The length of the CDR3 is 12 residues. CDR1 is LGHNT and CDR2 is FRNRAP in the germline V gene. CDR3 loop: CASGLSGAPLHF. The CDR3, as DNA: TGTGCTAGTGGTTTGTCGGGTGCACCCCTCCACTTT.

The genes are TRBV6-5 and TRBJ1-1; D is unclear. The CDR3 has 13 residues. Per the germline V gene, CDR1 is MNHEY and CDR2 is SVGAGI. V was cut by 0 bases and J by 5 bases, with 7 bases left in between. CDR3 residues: CASSYSGVTEAFF. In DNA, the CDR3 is TGTGCCAGCAGTTACTCAGGAGTGACTGAAGCTTTCTTT.

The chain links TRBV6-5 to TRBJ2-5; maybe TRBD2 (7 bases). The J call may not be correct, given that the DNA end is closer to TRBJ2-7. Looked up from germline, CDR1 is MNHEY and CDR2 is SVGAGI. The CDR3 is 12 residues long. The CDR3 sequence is CASSKGGYEQYF. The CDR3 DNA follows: TGTGCCAGCAGTAAGGGGGGGTACGAGCAGTACTTC.

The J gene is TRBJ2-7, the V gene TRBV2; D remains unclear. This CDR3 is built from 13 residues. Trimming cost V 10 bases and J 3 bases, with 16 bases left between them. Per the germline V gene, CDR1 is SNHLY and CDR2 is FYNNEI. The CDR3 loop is CAIESPPHYEQYF. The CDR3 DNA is TGTGCCATCGAAAGCCCGCCTCACTACGAGCAGTACTTC.

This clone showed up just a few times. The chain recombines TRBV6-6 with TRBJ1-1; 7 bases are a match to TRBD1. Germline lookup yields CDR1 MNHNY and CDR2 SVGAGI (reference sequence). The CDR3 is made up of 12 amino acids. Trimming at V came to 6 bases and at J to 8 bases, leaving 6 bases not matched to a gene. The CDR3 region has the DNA TGTGCCAGCAGCGGGACAGCAATGGAAGCTTTCTTT. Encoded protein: CASSGTAMEAFF.

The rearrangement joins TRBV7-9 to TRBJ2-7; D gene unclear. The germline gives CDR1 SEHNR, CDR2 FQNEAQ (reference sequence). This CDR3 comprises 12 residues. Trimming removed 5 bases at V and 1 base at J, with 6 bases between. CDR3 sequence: CASSPQSYEQYF. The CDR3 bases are TGTGCCAGCAGCCCCCAGTCCTACGAGCAGTACTTC.

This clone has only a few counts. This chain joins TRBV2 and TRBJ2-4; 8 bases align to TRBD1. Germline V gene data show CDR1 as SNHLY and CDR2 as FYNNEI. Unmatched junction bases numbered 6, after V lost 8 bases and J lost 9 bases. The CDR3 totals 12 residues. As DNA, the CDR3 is TGTGCCAGCCACAGGGGGGAGAGCATTCAGTACTTC. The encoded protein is CASHRGESIQYF.

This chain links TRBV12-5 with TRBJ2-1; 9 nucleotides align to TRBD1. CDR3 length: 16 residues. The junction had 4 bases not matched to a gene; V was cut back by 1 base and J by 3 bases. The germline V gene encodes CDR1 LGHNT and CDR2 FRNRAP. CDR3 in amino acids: CASGLGATGGYNEQFF. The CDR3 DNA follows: TGTGCTAGTGGTTTGGGGGCGACAGGGGGCTACAATGAGCAGTTCTTC.